Following are 3 T cell receptor beta chains from one sample sequenced in a study of OX40 agonist ivuxolimab in advanced cancers. Sequencing was performed with immunoSEQ multiplex PCR; in TCRdb, only in-frame clones are kept and a portion is missing. The sample gives 69,000 or so clones, roughly 86% of which show up once; approximately 5.1% is in the top ten. This specimen consisted of CD4+ or CD8+ T cells sorted from blood, obtained in a trial of the OX40 agonist ivuxolimab. The receptors were gathered from an adult with an advanced solid tumor such as melanoma, head and neck, liver or kidney cancer.

V and J are TRBV4-3 and TRBJ2-5; TRBD1 or TRBD2 may be the D gene (6 bases each). The V end was cut by 0 bases, the J end by 5 bases, with 13 bases between. The CDR3 is 15 residues long. CDR1 and CDR2 from the germline V gene are LGHNA and YSLEER. CDR3 residues: CASSQDLTGRETQYF. CDR3 DNA sequence: TGCGCCAGCAGCCAAGATCTAACAGGGAGGGAGACCCAGTACTTC.

The chain recombines TRBV9 with TRBJ2-3; D remains unclear. CDR1 SGDLS and CDR2 YYNGEE come from the germline V gene. The length of the CDR3 is 16 residues. Trimming stripped 4 bases from V and 0 bases from J, with 15 bases between. The CDR3 is CASSPQSSLSTDTQYF. The CDR3 DNA follows: TGTGCCAGCAGCCCTCAGAGTAGCCTTAGCACAGATACGCAGTATTTT.

The chain is built from TRBV6-1 and TRBJ2-1; no firm D call. The germline V gene has CDR1 MNHNS and CDR2 SASEGT. CDR3 size: 13 residues. Deletions cut 6 bases from V and 3 bases from J, with 9 bases between. The CDR3 bases are TGTGCCAGCAGCAAGAGTTTCTACAATGAGCAGTTCTTC. This encodes CASSKSFYNEQFF.